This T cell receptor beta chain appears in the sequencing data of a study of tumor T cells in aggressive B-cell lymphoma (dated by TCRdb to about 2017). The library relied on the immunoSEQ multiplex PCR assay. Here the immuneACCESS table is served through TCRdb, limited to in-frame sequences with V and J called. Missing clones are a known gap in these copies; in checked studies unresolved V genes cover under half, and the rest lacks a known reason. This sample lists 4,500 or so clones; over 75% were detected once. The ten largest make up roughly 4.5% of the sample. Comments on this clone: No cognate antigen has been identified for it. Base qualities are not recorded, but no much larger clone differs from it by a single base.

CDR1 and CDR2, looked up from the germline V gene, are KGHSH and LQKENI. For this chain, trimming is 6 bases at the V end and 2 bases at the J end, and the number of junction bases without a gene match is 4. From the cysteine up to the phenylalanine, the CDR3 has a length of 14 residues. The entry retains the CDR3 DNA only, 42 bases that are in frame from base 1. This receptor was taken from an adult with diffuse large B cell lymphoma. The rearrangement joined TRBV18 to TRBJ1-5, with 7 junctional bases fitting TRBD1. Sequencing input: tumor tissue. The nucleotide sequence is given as TGTGCCAGCTCCACAGGGGCGGGCAATCAGCCCCAGCATTTT. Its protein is CASSTGAGNQPQHF.